This TCR beta chain was identified during a study of Ad26.COV2.S vaccination and SARS-CoV-2 variants. Background on the study: As a participant in COV1001, the donor was in the Ad26.COV2.S trial arm.

The treatment was: roughly 20 received Ad26.COV2.S at low or high dose, single or two shots; about 5 received placebo; per-sample allocation not given. Specimens were obtained on day 63 following the first vaccine or placebo injection. The CDR3 has 12 amino acids. V was shortened by 5 bases and J by 5 bases, with 9 bases between the two germline ends. Some clones are missing from TCRdb's copy, which holds only in-frame ones; the method was immunoSEQ multiplex PCR. The repertoire holds roughly 420,000 clones, with 88% as singletons. This chain uses TRBV12-3 or TRBV12-4 with TRBJ2-5; no firm D call. The sample in question was peripheral blood, obtained in a trial of Ad26.COV2.S vaccine versus placebo. The TCR originated in a person between 18 and 60 years old who received the Ad26.COV2.S COVID-19 vaccine or a placebo. CDR3 DNA: TGTGCCAGCAGTCCCCCCGGGGAGACCCAGTACTTC. Amino acid sequence: CASSPPGETQYF.